The 3 T cell receptor beta chains presented below share a single source sample, sequenced in a study of blood T cell repertoires in COVID-19. TCRdb keeps only in-frame clones here, not all; method: immunoSEQ multiplex PCR. The sample shows about 190,000 clones, around 88% of them seen only once. Specimen: PBMCs or T cells enriched from blood (not recorded which). These receptors all come from a man aged 40-50 years with acute COVID-19.

J is TRBJ1-4 and V is TRBV18, with D unclear. Between the trimmed V and J ends, which lost 2 bases and 5 bases, there was a span of 12 bases. The length of the CDR3 is 15 residues. The germline gives CDR1 KGHSH, CDR2 LQKENI. This CDR3 reads CASSPSSEENEKLFF. In nucleotides, the CDR3 is TGTGCCAGCTCACCATCGTCAGAGGAAAATGAAAAACTGTTTTTT.

The V gene is TRBV7-3, the J gene TRBJ2-1; 7 nucleotides agree with TRBD2. This CDR3 contains 16 residues. J gave up 4 bases and V 0 bases, and 6 bases lay outside the gene matches. The germline V gene has CDR1 SGHTA and CDR2 FQGTGA. CDR3 residues: CASSLTGPGGYNEQFF. In nucleotides, the CDR3 is TGTGCCAGCAGCTTAACCGGCCCCGGGGGGTACAATGAGCAGTTCTTC.

The chain couples TRBV15 to TRBJ1-6; the match to TRBD1 covers 8 bases. V shed 5 bases and J 14 bases; nucleotides not matched to a gene: 14. The CDR3 runs 15 residues. The germline gives CDR1 LNHNV, CDR2 YYDKDF (reference sequence). The DNA for the CDR3 is TGTGCCACCAGCCGAACCTGGACAGGGTCGGTAGCCCTCCACTTT. This encodes CATSRTWTGSVALHF. Complete variable domain (other parts from reference TRBV15 and TRBJ1-6): DAMVIQNPRYQVTQFGKPVTLSCSQTLNHNVMYWYQQKSSQAPKLLFHYYDKDFNNEADTPDNFQSRRPNTSFCFLDIRSPGLGDTAMYLCATSRTWTGSVALHFGNGTRLTVT.